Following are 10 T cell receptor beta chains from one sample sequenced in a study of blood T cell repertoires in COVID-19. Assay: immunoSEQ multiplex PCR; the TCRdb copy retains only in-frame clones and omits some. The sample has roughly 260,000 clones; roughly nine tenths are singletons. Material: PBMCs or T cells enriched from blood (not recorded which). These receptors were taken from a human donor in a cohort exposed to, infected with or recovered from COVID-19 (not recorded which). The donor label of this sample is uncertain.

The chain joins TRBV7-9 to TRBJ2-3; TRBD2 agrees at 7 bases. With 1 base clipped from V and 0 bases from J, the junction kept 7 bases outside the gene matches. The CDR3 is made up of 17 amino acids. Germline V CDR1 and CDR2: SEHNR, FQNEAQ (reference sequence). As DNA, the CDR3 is TGTGCCAGCAGCTTAGGTTCCGGGGGGACTAGCACAGATACGCAGTATTTT. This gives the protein CASSLGSGGTSTDTQYF.

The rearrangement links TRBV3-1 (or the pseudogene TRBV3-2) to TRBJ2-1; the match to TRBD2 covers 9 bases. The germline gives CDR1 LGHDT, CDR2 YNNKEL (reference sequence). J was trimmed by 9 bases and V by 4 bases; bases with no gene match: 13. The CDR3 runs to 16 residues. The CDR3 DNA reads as TGTGCCAGCAGCCCCCTCCTGGCGGGGGGGCTCGGTGAGCAGTTCTTC. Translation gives CASSPLLAGGLGEQFF.

In nucleotides, the CDR3 is TGTGCCAGCAGCGGTCGGACTAGCGGGGGAGGGAGGGAGACCCAGTACTTC. The encoded protein is CASSGRTSGGGRETQYF. The gene calls are TRBV7-9 and TRBJ2-5; 13 nucleotides match TRBD2. This CDR3 spans 17 amino acids. CDR1 is SEHNR, CDR2 FQNEAQ, per germline (reference sequence). J was trimmed by 5 bases and V by 5 bases; bases with no gene match: 11.

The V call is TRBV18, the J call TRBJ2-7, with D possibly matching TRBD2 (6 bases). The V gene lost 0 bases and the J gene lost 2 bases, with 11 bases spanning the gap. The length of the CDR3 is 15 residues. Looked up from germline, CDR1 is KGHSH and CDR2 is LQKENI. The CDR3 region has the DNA TGTGCCAGCTCACCACCTCCGGGGGTTCCCTACGAGCAGTACTTC. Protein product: CASSPPPGVPYEQYF.

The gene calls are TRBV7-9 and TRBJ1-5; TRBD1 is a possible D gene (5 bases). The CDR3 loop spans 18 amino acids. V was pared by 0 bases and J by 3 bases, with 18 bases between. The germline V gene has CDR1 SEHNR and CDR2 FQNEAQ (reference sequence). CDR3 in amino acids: CASSLAGLAGVSNQPQHF. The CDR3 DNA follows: TGTGCCAGCAGCTTAGCGGGACTGGCGGGAGTTTCCAATCAGCCCCAGCATTTT.

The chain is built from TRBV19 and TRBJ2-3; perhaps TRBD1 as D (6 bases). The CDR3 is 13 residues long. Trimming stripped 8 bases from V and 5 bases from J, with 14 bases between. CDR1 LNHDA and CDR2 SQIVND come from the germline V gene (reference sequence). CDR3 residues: CASGAGVIDTQYF. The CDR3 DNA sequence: TGTGCCAGTGGGGCAGGGGTTATAGATACGCAGTATTTT.

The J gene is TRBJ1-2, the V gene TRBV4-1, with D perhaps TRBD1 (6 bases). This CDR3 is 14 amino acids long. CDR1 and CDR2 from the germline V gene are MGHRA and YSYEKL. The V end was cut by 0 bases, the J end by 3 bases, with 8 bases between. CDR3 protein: CASSQDAGDYGYTF. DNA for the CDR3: TGCGCCAGCAGCCAAGATGCAGGGGACTATGGCTACACCTTC.

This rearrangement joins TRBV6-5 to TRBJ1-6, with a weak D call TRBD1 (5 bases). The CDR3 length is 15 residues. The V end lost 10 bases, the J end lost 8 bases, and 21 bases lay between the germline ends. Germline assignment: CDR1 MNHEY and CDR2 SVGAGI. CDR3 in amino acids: CATPGVGTLYSPLHF. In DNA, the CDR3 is TGTGCCACCCCGGGGGTAGGGACGCTTTATTCACCCCTCCACTTT.

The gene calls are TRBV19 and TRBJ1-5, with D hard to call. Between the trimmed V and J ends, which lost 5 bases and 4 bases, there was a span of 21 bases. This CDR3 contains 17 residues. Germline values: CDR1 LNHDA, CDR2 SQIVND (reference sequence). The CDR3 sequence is CASSADASGALNQPQHF. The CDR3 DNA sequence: TGTGCCAGTAGTGCCGACGCCTCAGGTGCCCTTAATCAGCCCCAGCATTTT.

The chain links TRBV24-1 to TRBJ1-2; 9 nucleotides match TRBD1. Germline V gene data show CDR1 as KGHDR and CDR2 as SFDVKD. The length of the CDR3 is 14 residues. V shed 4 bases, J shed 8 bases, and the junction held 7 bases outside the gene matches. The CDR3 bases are TGTGCCACCAGTGACCGGGACAGGGTGCGGGGCTACACCTTC. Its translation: CATSDRDRVRGYTF.